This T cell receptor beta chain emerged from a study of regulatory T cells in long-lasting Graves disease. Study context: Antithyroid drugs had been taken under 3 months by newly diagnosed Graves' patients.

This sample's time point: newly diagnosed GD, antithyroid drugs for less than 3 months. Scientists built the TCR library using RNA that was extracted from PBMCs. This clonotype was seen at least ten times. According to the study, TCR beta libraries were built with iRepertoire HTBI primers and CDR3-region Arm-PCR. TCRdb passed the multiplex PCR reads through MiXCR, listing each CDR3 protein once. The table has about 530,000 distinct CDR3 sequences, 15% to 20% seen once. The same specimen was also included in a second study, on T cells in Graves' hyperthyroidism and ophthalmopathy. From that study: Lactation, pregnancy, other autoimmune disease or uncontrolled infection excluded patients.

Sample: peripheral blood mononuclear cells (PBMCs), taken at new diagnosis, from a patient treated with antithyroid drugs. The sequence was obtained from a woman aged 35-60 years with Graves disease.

CDR3 nucleotide sequence: TGTGCCAGCTCACTGGGAACCGACGCGAATGAGCAGTTCTTC. Amino acids: CASSLGTDANEQFF. The rearrangement links TRBV18 to TRBJ2-1, with unresolved D. Germline CDR1 and CDR2: KGHSH and LQKENI. This CDR3 spans 14 amino acids. V was pared by 4 bases and J by 7 bases, with 14 bases between. Based on the CDR3 plus reference TRBV18 and TRBJ2-1, the full variable domain is NAGVMQNPRHLVRRRGQEARLRCSPMKGHSHVYWYRQLPEEGLKFMVYLQKENIIDESGMPKERFSAEFPKEGPSILRIQQVVRGDSAAYFCASSLGTDANEQFFGPGTRLTVL.